One and the same sample provided the 20 T cell receptor beta chains below, sequenced in a study of blood T cell repertoires in COVID-19 (dated by TCRdb to the early 2020s). Library preparation used the immunoSEQ multiplex PCR assay. The immuneACCESS repertoire file appears here via TCRdb, limited to in-frame rearrangements. These files lack a portion of the clones; in checked studies, under half of the deficit traces to unresolved V genes, and the cause of the others is not known. Across this sample there are some 70,000 clones, with roughly 87% seen only once. Of the sample, around 0.52% falls within the top ten clones. The sequenced sample was peripheral blood. The source of these receptors is a man between 50 and 59 years old with COVID-19, enrolled during active disease.

This clone was observed a single time. V and J are TRBV9 and TRBJ1-2; unclear D gene. The CDR3 length is 13 residues. Trimming stripped 0 bases from V and 4 bases from J, with 7 bases between. Germline loops: CDR1 SGDLS, CDR2 YYNGEE. CDR3 residues: CASSVGEGYGYTF. CDR3 in DNA: TGTGCCAGCAGCGTAGGGGAGGGCTATGGCTACACCTTC.

The chain has TRBV3-1 (or the pseudogene TRBV3-2) and TRBJ2-1; TRBD2 matches 7 bases. The CDR3 is made up of 15 amino acids. The J segment lost 7 bases and the V segment lost 4 bases, leaving 10 bases of the junction unmatched. Germline-derived CDR1 and CDR2 are LGHDT and YNNKEL (reference sequence). In DNA, the CDR3 is TGTGCCAGCAGCCTTCCCGGCGGGAGCGGGAATGAGCAGTTCTTC. Amino acids: CASSLPGGSGNEQFF.

This chain links TRBV2 with TRBJ2-2; TRBD2 agrees at 8 bases. Losses at the gene ends were 4 bases for V and 7 bases for J; bases not matched to a gene: 8. The germline V gene has CDR1 SNHLY and CDR2 FYNNEI. This CDR3 contains 15 residues. The chain's CDR3 is CASSGTSGSSGELFF. The CDR3, as DNA: TGTGCCAGCAGTGGAACTAGCGGAAGTAGCGGGGAGCTGTTTTTT.

This clone was detected a few times. This chain joins TRBV7-2 and TRBJ2-1; TRBD2 agrees at 9 bases. The CDR3 is made up of 15 amino acids. After removal of 1 base from V and 5 bases from J, the junction contained 3 bases not matched to a gene. Germline V gene sequence: CDR1 SGHTA, CDR2 FQGNSA. The CDR3 reads CASSLVAGGNNEQFF. In DNA, the CDR3 is TGTGCCAGCAGCTTAGTTGCGGGAGGGAACAATGAGCAGTTCTTC.

This clone was observed a handful of times. J is TRBJ1-6 and V is TRBV5-5; 7 nucleotides line up with TRBD1. V shed 2 bases, J shed 18 bases, and the junction held 8 bases outside the gene matches. The CDR3 runs 12 residues. Germline CDR1 is SGHKS and CDR2 is YYEKEE (reference sequence). CDR3 DNA sequence: TGTGCCAGCAGCTTCACAGGGGTTAAACCCCACTTT. Its translation: CASSFTGVKPHF.

J is TRBJ2-1 and V is TRBV10-3; TRBD2 matches 13 bases. CDR1 and CDR2 (germline): ENHRY, SYGVKD. This CDR3 comprises 15 residues. V dropped 6 bases and J dropped 14; count of bases not matched to a gene: 13. The CDR3, as DNA: TGTGCCATCAGGGAAGGACTAGCGGGAGACTTGAGGGAGTTCTTC. It specifies CAIREGLAGDLREFF.

This clone was picked up a small number of times. V and J are TRBV2 and TRBJ1-5; D is possibly TRBD1 (5 bases). The CDR3 has 12 amino acids. The V gene lost 7 bases and the J gene lost 4 bases, with 8 bases spanning the gap. The germline V gene has CDR1 SNHLY and CDR2 FYNNEI. The CDR3 region is CASNPGNQPQHF. CDR3 bases: TGTGCCAGCAACCCAGGGAATCAGCCCCAGCATTTT. Complete variable domain (other parts from reference TRBV2 and TRBJ1-5): EPEVTQTPSHQVTQMGQEVILRCVPISNHLYFYWYRQILGQKVEFLVSFYNNEISEKSEIFDDQFSVERPDGSNFTLKIRSTKLEDSAMYFCASNPGNQPQHFGDGTRLSIL.

V gene TRBV6-7 combines with J gene TRBJ2-1; weak D call: TRBD2 (5 bases). TRBV6-7 is an open reading frame whose function is uncertain. V was trimmed by 4 bases and J by 1 base, leaving 14 bases between them. The CDR3 is 16 residues long. The chain's CDR3 is CASSSPDGMSYNEQFF. CDR3 in DNA: TGTGCCAGCAGTTCGCCGGACGGGATGTCCTACAATGAGCAGTTCTTC.

The rearrangement links TRBV4-1 to TRBJ2-7; 7 bases are shared with TRBD1. The CDR3 runs to 15 residues. The V gene end was trimmed by 1 base and the J gene end by 3 bases; junction bases not matched to a gene: 6. CDR1 is MGHRA and CDR2 is YSYEKL in the germline V gene. The CDR3 is CASSQGKGADYEQYF. The CDR3 nucleotides are TGCGCCAGCAGCCAAGGGAAGGGGGCGGACTACGAGCAGTACTTC.

This chain links TRBV18 with TRBJ2-7; 12 bases are a match to TRBD2. Germline V CDR1 and CDR2: KGHSH, LQKENI. V gave up 3 bases and J gave up 4 bases; unmatched junction bases: 7. The CDR3 runs 16 residues. CDR3 coding DNA: TGTGCCAGCTCACCCGTCGCTAGCGGGAGGGGTTACGAGCAGTACTTC. Amino acid sequence: CASSPVASGRGYEQYF. The whole variable domain, remainder taken from reference TRBV18 and TRBJ2-7, is NAGVMQNPRHLVRRRGQEARLRCSPMKGHSHVYWYRQLPEEGLKFMVYLQKENIIDESGMPKERFSAEFPKEGPSILRIQQVVRGDSAAYFCASSPVASGRGYEQYFGPGTRLTVT.

In DNA form, the CDR3 reads TGTGCCATCAGTGATCGGGCCGACCCGGGGTCCCAGCATTTT. Its translation is CAISDRADPGSQHF. The chain combines TRBV10-3 with TRBJ1-5; D is unclear. The germline V gene encodes CDR1 ENHRY and CDR2 SYGVKD. The CDR3 loop spans 14 amino acids. Trimming removed 3 bases from V and 11 bases from J, with 17 bases in between.

This chain links TRBV5-1 with TRBJ1-1, with TRBD1 matching 11 bases. Germline values: CDR1 SGHRS, CDR2 YFSETQ. V shed 3 bases and J 5 bases; nucleotides not matched to a gene: 6. The CDR3 extends over 15 amino acids. CDR3: CASSSGQGAKTEAFF. The CDR3, as DNA: TGCGCCAGCAGCTCAGGACAGGGGGCGAAAACTGAAGCTTTCTTT.

This clone was detected a few times. The rearrangement links TRBV7-9 to TRBJ1-2, with 8 nucleotides matching TRBD1. The trim removed 4 bases at V and 5 bases at J, leaving 9 bases unmatched. Germline V gene data show CDR1 as SEHNR and CDR2 as FQNEAQ (reference sequence). The CDR3 has 15 residues. The CDR3 protein is CASSSWTGPGYGYTF. In DNA, the CDR3 is TGTGCCAGCAGCTCCTGGACAGGGCCAGGATATGGCTACACCTTC.

The chain is built from TRBV12-3 or TRBV12-4 and TRBJ1-4; D gene uncertain. V gave up 7 bases and J gave up 0 bases, with 6 bases separating them. The CDR3 totals 13 residues. CDR3 in DNA: TGTGCCAGCACCACAACAACTAATGAAAAACTGTTTTTT. The encoded protein is CASTTTTNEKLFF.

This clone showed up just once. This chain uses TRBV3-1 (or the pseudogene TRBV3-2) with TRBJ2-7, with 9 bases matching TRBD2. Germline V gives CDR1 LGHDT, CDR2 YNNKEL (reference sequence). Trimming at V came to 1 base and at J to 10 bases, leaving 5 bases not matched to a gene. The length of the CDR3 is 13 residues. The CDR3 spells CASSQGNSGSQYF. The DNA of the CDR3 is TGTGCCAGCAGCCAAGGGAATAGCGGGAGCCAGTACTTC.

The chain employs TRBV4-1 and TRBJ2-7, with D perhaps TRBD2 (6 bases). Deletions cut 0 bases from V and 5 bases from J, with 14 bases between. Germline-derived CDR1 and CDR2 are MGHRA and YSYEKL. The CDR3 is 15 amino acids. The CDR3 bases are TGCGCCAGCAGCCAAGAGGGGGGAAGGGCCAACGAGCAGTACTTC. Residues: CASSQEGGRANEQYF.

The gene calls are TRBV5-1 and TRBJ1-5; TRBD1 matches 8 bases. J was trimmed by 7 bases and V by 0 bases; bases with no gene match: 6. This CDR3 is 15 amino acids long. The germline V gene has CDR1 SGHRS and CDR2 YFSETQ. The DNA for the CDR3 is TGCGCCAGCAGCTTGGTTTCTGGACAGGGCCAGCCCCAGCATTTT. Amino acids: CASSLVSGQGQPQHF.

This clone was counted a single time. The genes are TRBV7-9 and TRBJ2-7; the D gene is possibly TRBD1 (7 bases). There are 14 residues in the CDR3. Germline lookup yields CDR1 SEHNR and CDR2 FQNEAQ (reference sequence). Trimming took off 7 bases at V and 2 bases at J, with 15 bases between the two ends. The CDR3 nucleotides read TGTGCCAGCACCATCCAGGGGGGAACCTACGAGCAGTACTTC. It translates to CASTIQGGTYEQYF.

The chain is built from TRBV5-1 and TRBJ2-7; 9 bases are shared with TRBD1. With V trimmed by 3 bases and J by 6 bases, 13 bases remained unmatched. The CDR3 is 16 residues long. Germline CDR1 reads SGHRS; CDR2 reads YFSETQ. The CDR3 DNA follows: TGCGCCAGCAGCTGGACCGGGACAGGGCCTTCCGGCGAGCAGTACTTC. It encodes CASSWTGTGPSGEQYF.

The CDR3 region is CASSKTRDTDGYTF. The CDR3, as DNA: TGTGCCAGCAGCAAAACCCGGGACACGGATGGCTACACCTTC. The chain has TRBV6-5 and TRBJ1-2, with D tentatively TRBD1 (6 bases). There are 14 residues in the CDR3. The ends were cut back, 6 bases at V and 6 bases at J, with 17 bases in the middle. Per germline, CDR1 MNHEY and CDR2 SVGAGI.